This paragraph reports one T cell receptor (beta chain). The antigen it recognizes is unknown. It has no much larger one-base neighbor in the sample; base qualities were not kept. This sample's time point label indicates: peripheral blood 6 weeks after treatment start. A total of around 30 patients with locally advanced or metastatic urothelial carcinoma, treated at Memorial Sloan Kettering on a trial protocol, made up the cohort. Peripheral blood mononuclear cells were collected pretreatment and during treatment, at between 1 and 8 total time points per patient. The Qiagen DNeasy Blood extraction kit was used to purify genomic DNA from total PBMCs and tumor samples. PBMCs were collected pretreatment and during treatment, and were isolated and stored as previously described. These data come from a study of PD-L1 blockade in urothelial cancer (dated by TCRdb to about 2017). In terms of the full investigation: All patients started therapy in the mid-2010s and received atezolizumab 1,200 mg intravenously every 3 weeks. Blood samples were analyzed at 3 weeks after treatment start (second dose) and at 6 weeks after treatment start. Somatic, immune and clinical correlates of response to PD-L1 blockade with atezolizumab in urothelial cancer were the focus of an exploratory multi-omic analysis. Pretreatment blood TCR-seq was available for about 27 patients, at least one posttreatment blood collection was obtained for 25 or so patients, and tumor TCR-seq was available for 25 or so patients. An ECOG performance status of 0 or 1 was recorded for the patients, and 0 to 3 prior chemotherapy regimens had been received by the patients. Durable clinical benefit meant progression-free survival longer than 6 months, and TCR features were also tested against progression-free and overall survival. Blood samples gave median yields of around 140,000 T cells and tens of thousands of unique TCRs, along with a median clonality of about 0.084. Pretreatment tumor samples and matched peripheral blood, collected serially before and after atezolizumab treatment, underwent TCR sequencing. About 90% of the 29 patients were identified as males with urothelial cancer of bladder origin, and a prior smoking history was reported by 18 of 29 patients. Durable clinical benefit was achieved by nine patients and was not achieved by 20 patients. In the same patients, whole exome sequencing and RNA sequencing of pretreatment tumors were performed in addition to TCR sequencing.

Synthetic TCR analog templates were spiked into each PCR to estimate absolute template abundance from read counts. The immunoSEQ assay used bias-controlled V and J gene primers to amplify TCRbeta CDR3 regions from genomic DNA. Rearranged TCRbeta segments were sequenced at approximately 20X coverage. The authors' analysis ran thus. Clustering was used to correct sequencing errors, and CDR3s were annotated against IMGT so that V, D and J genes could be assigned. Out-of-frame and stop-codon sequences were excluded, and only productive TCRbeta rearrangements were used in downstream analyses. Clonality was calculated as one minus the Shannon entropy normalized by the log of the number of unique productive sequences. Fisher's exact test with Benjamini-Hochberg correction, using a cutoff of adjusted p below 0.01, was how clones that differed between time points or between blood and tumor were identified. TCRdb holds this immuneACCESS table with in-frame rearrangements only. Some clones are missing; in checked studies, unresolved V genes explain under half, and the rest has no known cause. V and J calls and clone size are as listed in that table; D and trimming were resolved from the DNA. The sample table contains about 30,000 clones; only one count was recorded for around four fifths of them. Clones ranked in the top ten supply roughly 3% of the sample.

V and J are truncated by 1 base and 0 bases respectively, leaving an intervening sequence of 12 bases. The germline V gene specifies SGHAT as CDR1 and FQNNGV as CDR2. Counted from cysteine to phenylalanine, this CDR3 has 16 amino acids. The only DNA kept is the CDR3, 48 bases in frame from the first base. On the study overall, not on this receptor specifically: At 3 weeks after the start of treatment, tumor-associated TCR clones in peripheral blood had expanded more in patients with durable benefit (n ≈ 22, p = 0.022). Because of the small sample size (n ≈ 29) and the many exploratory analyses performed, the results are intended to be regarded as hypothesis-generating. A pretreatment peripheral blood TCR clonality below the median was linked to improved progression-free and overall survival.

The specimen comprised PBMCs, sampled around atezolizumab (anti-PD-L1) treatment. The rearranged segments are TRBV11-2 and TRBJ2-5; too little of a D gene remains to name it. This receptor was taken from a man in his 70s with urothelial cancer. The CDR3 region has the sequence CASSLVRRSNQETQYF. The nucleotide sequence is TGTGCCAGCAGCTTAGTCCGTAGGAGTAACCAAGAGACCCAGTACTTC.